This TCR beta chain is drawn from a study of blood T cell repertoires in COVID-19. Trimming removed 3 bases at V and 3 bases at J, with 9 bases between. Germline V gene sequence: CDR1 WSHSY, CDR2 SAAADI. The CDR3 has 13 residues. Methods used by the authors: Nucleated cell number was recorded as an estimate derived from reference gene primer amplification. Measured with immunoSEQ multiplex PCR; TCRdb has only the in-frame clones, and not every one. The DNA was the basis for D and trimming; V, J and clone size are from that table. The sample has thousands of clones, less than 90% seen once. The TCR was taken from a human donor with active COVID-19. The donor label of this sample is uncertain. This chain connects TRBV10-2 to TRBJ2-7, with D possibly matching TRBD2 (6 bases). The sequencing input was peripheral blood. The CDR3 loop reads CASSDPGGYEQYF. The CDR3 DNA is TGCGCCAGCAGTGACCCCGGGGGCTACGAGCAGTACTTC.